The 4 T cell receptor beta chains given below trace back to one sample, sequenced in a study of control samples from healthy donors and cancer patients (TCRdb year 2020). Preparation of the library involved the immunoSEQ multiplex PCR assay. Here the immuneACCESS table is served through TCRdb, limited to in-frame sequences with V and J called. Missing clones are a known gap in these copies; in checked studies unresolved V genes cover under half, and the rest lacks a known reason. This sample gives 90,000 to 100,000 clones in total; about 80% of them show up just once. Of the sample, 10% to 13% falls within the top ten clones. Sequences were obtained from blood. The receptors shown here come from a woman in her twenties or thirties in good health.

The rearrangement uses TRBV5-6 and TRBJ1-1; 9 bases line up with TRBD1. V gave up 4 bases and J gave up 8 bases; unmatched junction bases: 12. This CDR3 spans 15 amino acids. Germline CDR1 and CDR2: SGHDT and YYEEEE. CDR3 DNA sequence: TGTGCCAGCAGCGCAGCACCGGGACAGGGAAAGGAAGCTTTCTTT. Protein sequence: CASSAAPGQGKEAFF.

This clone was counted between two and nine times. V usage is TRBV7-6 and J usage is TRBJ1-6; D may be TRBD1 (5 bases). Per the germline V gene, CDR1 is SGHVS and CDR2 is FNYEAQ. The CDR3 has 15 residues. Between the trimmed V and J ends, which lost 0 bases and 6 bases, there was a span of 9 bases. CDR3 amino acids: CASSLAGRVNSPLHF. The CDR3 DNA is TGTGCCAGCAGCTTAGCGGGCAGGGTTAATTCACCCCTCCACTTT.

This clone occurred once. The chain recombines TRBV5-8 with TRBJ1-1, with D maybe TRBD1 (5 bases). Trimming removed 5 bases at V and 5 bases at J, with 16 bases between. Per the germline V gene, CDR1 is SGHTS and CDR2 is YDEGEE. This CDR3 is 14 amino acids long. Here the CDR3 reads CASSPYGWGTEAFF. As DNA, the CDR3 is TGTGCCAGCAGTCCTTACGGGTGGGGGACTGAAGCTTTCTTT. Full variable domain (remainder filled in from reference TRBV5-8 and TRBJ1-1): EAGVTQSPTHLIKTRGQQATLRCSPISGHTSVYWYQQALGLGLQFLLWYDEGEERNRGNFPPRFSGRQFPNYSSELNVNALELEDSALYLCASSPYGWGTEAFFGQGTRLTVV.

This sequence joins TRBV7-8 and TRBJ1-4; D is unclear. The CDR3 is 13 residues long. CDR1 SGHVS and CDR2 FQNEAQ come from the germline V gene. Trimming left V 5 bases short and J 8 bases short, with 12 bases between. The CDR3 is CASSPRTGEKLFF. The CDR3 nucleotides read TGTGCCAGCAGCCCCCGGACGGGGGAAAAACTGTTTTTT.